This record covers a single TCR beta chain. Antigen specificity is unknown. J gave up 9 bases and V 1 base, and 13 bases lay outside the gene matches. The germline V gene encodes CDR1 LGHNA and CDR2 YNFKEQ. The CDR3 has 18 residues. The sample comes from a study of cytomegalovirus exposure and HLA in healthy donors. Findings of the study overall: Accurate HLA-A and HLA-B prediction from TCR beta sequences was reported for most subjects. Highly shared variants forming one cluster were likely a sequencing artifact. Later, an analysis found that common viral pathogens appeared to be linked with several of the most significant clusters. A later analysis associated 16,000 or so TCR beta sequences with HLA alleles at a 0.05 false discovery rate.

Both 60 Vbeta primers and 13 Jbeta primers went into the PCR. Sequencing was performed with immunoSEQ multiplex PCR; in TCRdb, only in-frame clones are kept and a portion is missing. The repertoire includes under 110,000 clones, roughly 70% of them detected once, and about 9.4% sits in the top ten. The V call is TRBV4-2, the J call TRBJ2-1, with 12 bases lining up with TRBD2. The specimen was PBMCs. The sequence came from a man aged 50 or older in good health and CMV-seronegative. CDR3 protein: CASSQGVAASGRAGEQFF. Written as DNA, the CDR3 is TGTGCCAGCAGCCAAGGGGTGGCGGCTAGCGGGAGGGCCGGTGAGCAGTTCTTC.